Below are 19 T cell receptor beta chains sequenced from a single sample in a study of T cell responses to AZD1222 COVID-19 vaccine. Sequencing used immunoSEQ multiplex PCR; TCRdb keeps in-frame clones, though not all of them. The sample records approximately 170,000 clones, 70% to 90% being singletons. The specimen comprised peripheral blood, sampled 28 days after the second AZD1222 dose. The receptors derive from an adult who received the AZD1222 COVID-19 vaccine.

J is TRBJ1-1 and V is TRBV15; 11 bases are a match to TRBD1. The CDR3 spans 18 residues. Germline-derived CDR1 and CDR2 are LNHNV and YYDKDF (reference sequence). Trimming at V came to 3 bases and at J to 0 bases, leaving 9 bases not matched to a gene. CDR3 nucleotide sequence: TGTGCCACCAGCAGGCGGACAGGGGGCATTAGCATGAACACTGAAGCTTTCTTT. It yields the protein CATSRRTGGISMNTEAFF.

This chain's CDR3 is CASSSGVLRETQYF. The CDR3 nucleotides read TGTGCCAGCAGTAGTGGGGTGTTAAGGGAGACCCAGTACTTC. The rearrangement uses TRBV25-1 and TRBJ2-5; unclear D gene. The V gene lost 5 bases and the J gene lost 5 bases, with 15 bases spanning the gap. Looked up from germline, CDR1 is MGHDK and CDR2 is SYGVNS. The CDR3 consists of 14 residues.

The chain is built from TRBV7-2 and TRBJ2-7; D remains unclear. Trimming pared 1 base from V and 2 bases from J, leaving 9 bases between. The CDR3 has 14 amino acids. Germline lookup yields CDR1 SGHTA and CDR2 FQGNSA. In DNA form, the CDR3 reads TGTGCCAGCAGCTTAGGCCGCCTAGCCTACGAGCAGTACTTC. Its translation: CASSLGRLAYEQYF.

The chain employs TRBV27 and TRBJ2-1; 9 positions agree with TRBD1. V lost 5 bases, J lost 7 bases, and 9 bases stayed unmatched. This CDR3 is 15 amino acids long. Germline V CDR1 and CDR2: MNHEY, SMNVEV (reference sequence). CDR3 DNA: TGTGCCAGCAGTATGGACCGGGACAGGGCGAATGAGCAGTTCTTC. Its protein is CASSMDRDRANEQFF.

About this clone itself: The junction and the germline gene differ at one end; a read error may be behind it. The chain employs TRBV14 and TRBJ1-2; D unresolved. Germline CDR1 and CDR2: SGHDN and FVKESK. CDR3 size: 13 residues. CDR3 loop: CASSQDLGQKISF. The CDR3 nucleotides are TGTGCCAGCAGCCAAGATCTAGGCCAGAAAATCTCCTTC.

This chain uses TRBV6-6 with TRBJ2-7, with 9 bases fitting TRBD1. The CDR3 is made up of 14 amino acids. Germline-derived CDR1 and CDR2 are MNHNY and SVGAGI (reference sequence). The V and J ends lost 0 bases and 3 bases, in that order; junction bases with no gene match: 0. CDR3 DNA: TGTGCCAGCAGTTACTCGACAGGGGGCTACGAGCAGTACTTC. Translated: CASSYSTGGYEQYF.

The chain links TRBV10-2 to TRBJ2-3; tentative D call: TRBD2 (6 bases). The CDR3 covers 14 residues. The germline CDR1 and CDR2 sequences are WSHSY and SAAADI. V was clipped by 8 bases and J by 1 base, with 13 bases between them. The CDR3 loop is CASGQGLGTDTQYF. In DNA, the CDR3 is TGCGCCAGCGGTCAGGGACTGGGCACAGATACGCAGTATTTT.

This clone was recorded only once. The chain recombines TRBV5-8 with TRBJ1-6; possibly TRBD1 for D (5 bases). The V end lost 0 bases, the J end lost 9 bases, and 13 bases lay between the germline ends. Germline V gene data show CDR1 as SGHTS and CDR2 as YDEGEE. This CDR3 region has 15 residues. DNA for the CDR3: TGTGCCAGCAGCTTGGCCGAGGGGCCCACTTCACCCCTCCACTTT. Residues: CASSLAEGPTSPLHF.

This clone was seen only a few times. The chain is built from TRBV5-8 and TRBJ1-2; no definite D call. V dropped 3 bases and J dropped 0 bases, with 15 bases sitting between them. Germline CDR1 and CDR2: SGHTS and YDEGEE. The CDR3 runs 16 residues. CDR3 amino acids: CASSSWTGKANYGYTF. CDR3 in DNA: TGTGCCAGCAGCTCCTGGACGGGAAAAGCTAACTATGGCTACACCTTC.

This clone was observed once. This chain connects TRBV21-1 to TRBJ2-3; the table names TRBD1, a call not compared with the DNA. TRBV21-1 is noted as a pseudogene. The CDR3 consists of 14 residues. CDR3 nucleotide sequence: TGTGCCATCCCTACAGGGAAGGCCACAGATACGCAGTATTTT. Its protein is CAIPTGKATDTQYF.

CDR3 residues: CASSPTGGGTEAFF. CDR3 bases: TGTGCCAGCAGTCCGACAGGGGGAGGCACTGAAGCTTTCTTT. V and J are TRBV6-2 or TRBV6-3 and TRBJ1-1; 9 positions match TRBD1. Looked up from germline, CDR1 is MNHEY and CDR2 is SVGEGT. The V segment lost 5 bases and the J segment 4 bases; nucleotides outside the gene matches: 5. This CDR3 spans 14 amino acids.

The CDR3 DNA reads as TGTGCCAGCGGAAAGTCCTATAATTCACCCCTCCACTTT. The encoded protein is CASGKSYNSPLHF. The J gene is TRBJ1-6, the V gene TRBV19; D unresolved. Germline CDR1 is LNHDA and CDR2 is SQIVND (reference sequence). The V and J ends lost 9 bases and 1 base respectively, with 7 bases between them. The CDR3 consists of 13 residues. Filled out from reference TRBV19 and TRBJ1-6, the complete variable domain reads DGGITQSPKYLFRKEGQNVTLSCEQNLNHDAMYWYRQDPGQGLRLIYYSQIVNDFQKGDIAEGYSVSREKKESFPLTVTSAQKNPTAFYLCASGKSYNSPLHFGNGTRLTVT.

This chain joins TRBV25-1 and TRBJ2-7, with TRBD2 matching 7 bases. V gave up 3 bases and J gave up 6 bases; unmatched junction bases: 11. Germline V gene lookup returns CDR1 MGHDK and CDR2 SYGVNS. This CDR3 spans 15 amino acids. The CDR3 bases are TGTGCCAGCAGTGAGGCGGGACTACCCTTTTTCGAGCAGTACTTC. This translates into CASSEAGLPFFEQYF.

This chain connects TRBV7-2 to TRBJ2-1; D perhaps matches TRBD2 (6 bases). This CDR3 contains 15 residues. Germline V gene data show CDR1 as SGHTA and CDR2 as FQGNSA. Trimming took off 6 bases at V and 5 bases at J, with 17 bases between the two ends. Written as DNA, the CDR3 is TGTGCCAGCAGGCCTCCCCCGGGGGTGGACAATGAGCAGTTCTTC. As protein: CASRPPPGVDNEQFF.

The J gene is TRBJ2-5, the V gene TRBV7-8; D is perhaps TRBD2 (6 bases). The CDR3 is made up of 16 amino acids. V gave up 5 bases and J gave up 2 bases, with 18 bases separating them. The germline V gene has CDR1 SGHVS and CDR2 FQNEAQ. The CDR3 coding sequence is TGTGCCAGCAGCCCCTACCTGACTAGATCACAAGAGACCCAGTACTTC. Encoded protein: CASSPYLTRSQETQYF.

This chain joins TRBV3-1 (or the pseudogene TRBV3-2) and TRBJ2-3; D gene unclear. Germline V gene sequence: CDR1 LGHDT, CDR2 YNNKEL (reference sequence). Trimming pared 8 bases from V and 2 bases from J, leaving 17 bases between. CDR3 size: 15 residues. The CDR3 is CASGLASSFTDTQYF. Written as DNA, the CDR3 is TGTGCCAGCGGGTTAGCCTCTAGTTTCACAGATACGCAGTATTTT.

On this clone: The junction differs from germline at one of its ends, possibly a read error. The rearrangement links TRBV4-1 to TRBJ2-5; 7 bases line up with TRBD1. Germline V gene data show CDR1 as MGHRA and CDR2 as YSYEKL. The CDR3 has 17 residues. The CDR3 loop reads CASRHLGKGAGTETQYF. As DNA, the CDR3 is TGCGCCAGCCGCCATCTGGGGAAGGGGGCCGGGACAGAGACCCAGTACTTC.

The genes are TRBV7-2 and TRBJ1-5; D call uncertain. The CDR3 extends over 13 amino acids. V shed 1 base and J shed 5 bases, with 6 bases lying between them. Germline assignment: CDR1 SGHTA and CDR2 FQGNSA. The CDR3 nucleotides are TGTGCCAGCAGCTTAGTAGTGGATCAGCCCCAGCATTTT. It is translated as CASSLVVDQPQHF.

The rearrangement links TRBV4-2 to TRBJ2-7, with TRBD2 identical over 12 bases. The CDR3 runs 15 residues. The junction had 3 bases not matched to a gene; V was cut back by 2 bases and J by 4 bases. CDR1 is LGHNA and CDR2 is YNFKEQ in the germline V gene. This chain's CDR3 is CASSQQTSGGYEQYF. The CDR3 region has the DNA TGTGCCAGCAGCCAACAGACTAGCGGGGGTTACGAGCAGTACTTC.